This T cell receptor (beta chain) stems from a study of CD8 T cell repertoires and HIV-1 epitope variants. Study-level information: Control wells had CMV/EBV/flu peptides, negative Ebola AY9, or no peptide. Tested: three Gag epitope families, Nef HW9 and YT9.

V lost 0 bases and J 8 bases, leaving 17 bases between the germline ends. Per the germline V gene, CDR1 is MGHRA and CDR2 is YSYEKL. The length of the CDR3 is 17 residues. This clone was counted only a few times. Some clones are missing from TCRdb's copy, which holds only in-frame ones; the method was immunoSEQ multiplex PCR. The sample has tens of thousands of clones; more than 65% are singletons. The chain couples TRBV4-1 to TRBJ1-6, with D perhaps TRBD1 (5 bases). This sequence originates from a male donor with HIV. The source material was uncultured baseline CD8+ T cells from peripheral blood mononuclear cells (PBMCs). CDR3 protein: CASSQDQFGAQDSPLHF. DNA for the CDR3: TGCGCCAGCAGCCAAGATCAATTCGGGGCTCAGGATTCACCCCTCCACTTT.